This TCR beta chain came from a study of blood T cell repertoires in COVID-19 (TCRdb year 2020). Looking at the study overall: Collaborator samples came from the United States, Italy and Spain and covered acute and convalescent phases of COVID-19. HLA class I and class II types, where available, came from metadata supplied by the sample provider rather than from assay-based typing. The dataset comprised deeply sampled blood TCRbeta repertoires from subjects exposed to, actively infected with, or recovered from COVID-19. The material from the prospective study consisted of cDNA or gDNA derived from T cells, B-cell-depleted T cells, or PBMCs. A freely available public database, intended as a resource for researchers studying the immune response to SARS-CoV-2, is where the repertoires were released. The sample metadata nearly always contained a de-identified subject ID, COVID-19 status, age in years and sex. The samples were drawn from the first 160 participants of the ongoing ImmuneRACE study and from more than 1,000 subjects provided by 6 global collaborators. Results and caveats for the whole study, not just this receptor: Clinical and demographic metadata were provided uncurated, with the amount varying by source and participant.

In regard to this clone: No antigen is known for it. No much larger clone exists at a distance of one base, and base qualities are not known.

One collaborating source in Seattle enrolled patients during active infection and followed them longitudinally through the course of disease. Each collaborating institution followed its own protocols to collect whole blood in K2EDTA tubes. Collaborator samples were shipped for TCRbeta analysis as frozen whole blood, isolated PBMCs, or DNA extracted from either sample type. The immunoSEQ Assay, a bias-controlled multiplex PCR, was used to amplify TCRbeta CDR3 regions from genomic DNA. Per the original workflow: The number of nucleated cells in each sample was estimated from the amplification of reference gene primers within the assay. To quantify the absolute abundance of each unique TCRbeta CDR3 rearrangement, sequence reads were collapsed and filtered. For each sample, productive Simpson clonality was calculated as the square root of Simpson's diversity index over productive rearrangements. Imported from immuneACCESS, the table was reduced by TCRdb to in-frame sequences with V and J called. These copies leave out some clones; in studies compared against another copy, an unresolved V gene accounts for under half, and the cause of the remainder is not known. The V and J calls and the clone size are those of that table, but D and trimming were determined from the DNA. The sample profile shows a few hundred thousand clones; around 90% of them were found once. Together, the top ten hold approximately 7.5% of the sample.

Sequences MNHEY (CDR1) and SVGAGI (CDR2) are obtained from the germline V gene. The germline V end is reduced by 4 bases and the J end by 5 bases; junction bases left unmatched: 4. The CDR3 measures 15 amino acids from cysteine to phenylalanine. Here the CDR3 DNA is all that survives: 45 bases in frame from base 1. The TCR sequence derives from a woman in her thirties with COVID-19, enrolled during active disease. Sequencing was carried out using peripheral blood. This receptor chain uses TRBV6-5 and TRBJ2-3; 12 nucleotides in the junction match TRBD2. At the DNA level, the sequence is TGTGCCAGCAGTTTGGGACTAGCGGGCGTAGATACGCAGTATTTT. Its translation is CASSLGLAGVDTQYF.